The rows below give T cell receptor beta chains drawn from one sample of a study of shared clonotypes between healthy human individuals. Some clones are missing from TCRdb's copy, which holds only in-frame ones; the method was immunoSEQ multiplex PCR. This sample has about half a million clones, with roughly 78% found just once. The sequencing input was PBMCs. The origin of the receptors is a woman in her thirties or forties in good health. Some clones in this sample may be carry-over from other donors' samples. Each CDR3 is given with its conserved first and last residue. The D gene is left open where the match is weak. Size tells how often a clone was seen (once, few, many) or the class of an expanded clone, and some rows leave it out.

v_gene	j_gene	d_gene	abundance	CDR3nt	CDR3aa
TRBV20-1	TRBJ2-7	NA	many	TGCAGTGTTGGGGGGTGGGAGCAGTACTTC	CSVGGWEQYF
TRBV28	TRBJ2-7	NA	NA	TGTGCCAGCGGGGCGAGGAGAGAGCAGTACTTC	CASGARREQYF
TRBV28	TRBJ1-2	TRBD1	NA	TGTGCCAGCAGTTTTCAGGGGGTCGATGGCTACACCTTC	CASSFQGVDGYTF
TRBV7-7	TRBJ2-7	NA	NA	TGTGCTAGCAGCTTAGCAGGCTTGACCTCCTACGAGCAGTACTTC	CASSLAGLTSYEQYF
TRBV28	TRBJ2-3	TRBD2	NA	TGTGCCAGCAGTAGGAGCGGGAGGCAGTCAGATACGCAGTATTTT	CASSRSGRQSDTQYF
TRBV6-4	TRBJ2-3	NA	many	TGTGCCAGCAGCGAAAGCCAACAGGGTTCAGATACGCAGTATTTT	CASSESQQGSDTQYF
TRBV2	TRBJ2-3	TRBD2	NA	TGTGGCAGCGGGATATTGGGGACAGATACGCAGTATTTT	CGSGILGTDTQYF
TRBV6-5	TRBJ2-3	NA	NA	TGTGCCAGCAGTTACGATTTGTATGAAAGCGGTACGCAGTATTTT	CASSYDLYESGTQYF
TRBV10-3	TRBJ2-1	NA	NA	TGTGCCATCAGTGAGTCCCCCATGAAAAATGAGCAGTTCTTC	CAISESPMKNEQFF
TRBV25-1	TRBJ2-2	TRBD1	NA	TGTGCCAGCAGTGAATGGGACAGGGTGGACGGGGAGCCGTTTTTT	CASSEWDRVDGEPFF
TRBV28	TRBJ1-4	TRBD1	few	TGTGCCAGCAGTTCGGGACAGGGGGTACGAGAAAAACTGTTTTTT	CASSSGQGVREKLFF
TRBV28	TRBJ1-1	NA	NA	TGTGCAAGCAGAGGGGAGACTGAAGCTTTCTTT	CASRGETEAFF
TRBV29-1	TRBJ2-7	NA	NA	TGCAGCGTAACAGAGTACGAGCAGTACTTC	CSVTEYEQYF
TRBV18	TRBJ2-1	TRBD2	NA	TGTGCCAGCTCACCACCGAGCGGGGCAATGTACAATGAGCAGTTCTTC	CASSPPSGAMYNEQFF
TRBV5-4	TRBJ2-1	NA	NA	TGTGCCAGCAGCTTCTCGGGACTCTCGGTGGAGCAGTTCTTC	CASSFSGLSVEQFF
TRBV15	TRBJ2-7	NA	NA	TGTGCCACCAGCAGAGACAAGGCAGTCTACGAGCAGTACTTC	CATSRDKAVYEQYF
TRBV28	TRBJ2-1	NA	NA	TGTGCCAGCAGTTTTTTACAGAGAGAGCAGTTCTTC	CASSFLQREQFF
TRBV27	TRBJ1-1	NA	few	TGTGCCAGCAGTTTATTTAGAGGAGGTTGGGCTTTCTTT	CASSLFRGGWAFF
TRBV9	TRBJ2-7	TRBD2	NA	TGTGCCAGCAGCCCCAGACTAGCGGGGCACTACGAGCAGTACTTC	CASSPRLAGHYEQYF
TRBV28	TRBJ2-3	NA	NA	TGTGCCAGCAGTTCGTCCTACACCCAAGCGCAGTATTTT	CASSSSYTQAQYF
TRBV5-4	TRBJ2-5	NA	once	TGTGCCAGCAGCTTAAATCAAGGACAAGAGACCCAGTACTTC	CASSLNQGQETQYF
TRBV6-4	TRBJ2-1	NA	once	TGTGCCAGCAGTGGGTTCTATGAGCAGTTCTTC	CASSGFYEQFF
TRBV5-4	TRBJ2-7	NA	NA	TGTGCCAGCAGCGCCCGGACTGGGTTCGAGGAGCAGTACTTC	CASSARTGFEEQYF
TRBV5-4	TRBJ2-1	NA	NA	TGTGCCAGCAGCTTGGGTTATAGGGGATACAATGAGCAGTTCTTC	CASSLGYRGYNEQFF
TRBV6-6	TRBJ2-1	NA	NA	TGTGCCAGCGGTAGAGTTGACGAGCAGTTCTTC	CASGRVDEQFF
TRBV5-1	TRBJ2-1	TRBD1	NA	TGCGCCAGCGGGAAGGACCCGTGGGGCCAGGGGGCCAATGAGCAGTTCTTC	CASGKDPWGQGANEQFF
TRBV2	TRBJ2-7	NA	few	TGTGCCAGCAGTGAAGACGCGGCCGAGCAGTACTTC	CASSEDAAEQYF
TRBV6-1	TRBJ1-4	NA	NA	TGTGCCAGCAGGGACTTAGAGACCTCTAATGAAAAACTGTTTTTT	CASRDLETSNEKLFF
TRBV5-1	TRBJ2-6	TRBD2	NA	TGCGCCAGCAGCTTCCTCGCGGCGGGGGCTGGGGCCAACGTCCTGACTTTC	CASSFLAAGAGANVLTF
TRBV25-1	TRBJ2-1	NA	NA	TGTGCCAGCAGTAACTATTTAGGAAGGCAGTTCTTC	CASSNYLGRQFF
TRBV28	TRBJ2-7	TRBD2	NA	TGTGCCAGCAGAACTCGGACTAGCGGGACCCACTCCTACGAGCAGTACTTC	CASRTRTSGTHSYEQYF
TRBV7-3	TRBJ2-1	NA	NA	TGTGCCAGCAGCCCCGGACGCGCCAATGAGCAGTTCTTC	CASSPGRANEQFF
TRBV9	TRBJ1-4	NA	many	TGTGCCAGCAGCCTACAGGGAAGGCCGAGGGGGGAGGAAAAACTGTTTTTT	CASSLQGRPRGEEKLFF
TRBV9	TRBJ1-4	NA	NA	TGTGCCAGCAGCATATGGACGGGGGGTTCTAATGAAAAACTGTTTTTT	CASSIWTGGSNEKLFF
TRBV4-3	TRBJ2-3	TRBD2	NA	TGCGCCAGCAGCCAAGAGGGAGCGGGAGGTATTGATACGCAGTATTTT	CASSQEGAGGIDTQYF
TRBV30	TRBJ1-5	NA	NA	TGTGCCTGGAGTGTACGGGGGGCATCTAACAATCAGCCCCAGCATTTT	CAWSVRGASNNQPQHF
TRBV6-1	TRBJ1-5	NA	NA	TGTGCCAGCAGTGCTTTTAGCACAGGGTTCAATCAGCCCCAGCATTTT	CASSAFSTGFNQPQHF
TRBV5-4	TRBJ2-3	TRBD1	NA	TGTGCCAGCAGCTTGGCCTTAGGACAGGGGACAGATACGCAGTATTTT	CASSLALGQGTDTQYF
TRBV5-1	TRBJ1-1	NA	NA	TGCGCCAGCAGCTTGGTCTTCGGATCCCCCAGGGGATCTGAAGCTTTCTTT	CASSLVFGSPRGSEAFF
TRBV27	TRBJ2-5	NA	NA	TGTGCCAGCAGTCCCCAGTGGTCGGCCCAAGAGACCCAGTACTTC	CASSPQWSAQETQYF
TRBV6-5	TRBJ1-2	NA	NA	TGTGCCACCGAAACGACAGGCCACTATGGCTACACCTTC	CATETTGHYGYTF
TRBV6-6	TRBJ2-4	NA	once	TGTGCCAGCAGTCTAGCTCCAGAGGATGGGGACATTCAGTACTTC	CASSLAPEDGDIQYF
TRBV19	TRBJ1-1	NA	NA	TGTGCCAGTAGTATCCCAGGGTGGGCTGAAGCTTTCTTT	CASSIPGWAEAFF
TRBV2	TRBJ2-1	NA	medium-sized	TGTGCCAGCACCCCGACGGTTGAGCAGTTCTTC	CASTPTVEQFF
TRBV7-3	TRBJ2-7	TRBD2	NA	TGTGCCAGCAGCCTATCGGGAGCGGGAGGGCCAAGACACGAGCAGTACTTC	CASSLSGAGGPRHEQYF
TRBV11-2	TRBJ2-5	TRBD2	NA	TGTGCCAGCCGGGGGGAGGGCAAGGTCCAAGAGACCCAGTACTTC	CASRGEGKVQETQYF
TRBV4-1	TRBJ2-3	NA	NA	TGCGCCAGCAGCCAAGAAGGGGCCGGATTCACAGATACGCAGTATTTT	CASSQEGAGFTDTQYF
TRBV28	TRBJ1-2	NA	NA	TGTGCCAGCAGCCCCAGGTCCTATGGCTACACCTTC	CASSPRSYGYTF
TRBV5-1	TRBJ1-1	NA	NA	TGCGCCAGCAGCGTACAGGGTGGGGAGGACACTGAAGCTTTCTTT	CASSVQGGEDTEAFF
TRBV11-2	TRBJ1-1	NA	NA	TGTGCCAGCAGCTTTAGTTACATGAACACTGAAGCTTTCTTT	CASSFSYMNTEAFF